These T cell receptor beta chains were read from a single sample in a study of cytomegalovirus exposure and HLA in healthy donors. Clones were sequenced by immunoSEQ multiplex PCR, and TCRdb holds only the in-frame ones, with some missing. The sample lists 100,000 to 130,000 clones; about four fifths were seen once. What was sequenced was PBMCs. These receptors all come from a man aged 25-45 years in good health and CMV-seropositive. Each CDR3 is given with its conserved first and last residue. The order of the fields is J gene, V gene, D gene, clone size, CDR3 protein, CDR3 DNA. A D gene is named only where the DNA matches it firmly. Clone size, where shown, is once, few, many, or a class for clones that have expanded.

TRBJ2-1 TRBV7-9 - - CSSSPGAAGAFNEQFF TGTTCCAGCAGCCCGGGGGCCGCGGGGGCTTTCAATGAGCAGTTCTTC
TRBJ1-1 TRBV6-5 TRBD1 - CASRRDRGEVTEAFF TGTGCCAGCAGGCGGGACAGGGGGGAGGTCACTGAAGCTTTCTTT
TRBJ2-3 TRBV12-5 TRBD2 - CASGFATLVPGLAGSNTDTQYF TGTGCTAGTGGTTTCGCTACGCTTGTACCGGGACTAGCGGGTTCTAACACAGATACGCAGTATTTT
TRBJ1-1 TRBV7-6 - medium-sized CASSLRGTEAFF TGTGCCAGCAGCCTGCGGGGGACTGAAGCTTTCTTT
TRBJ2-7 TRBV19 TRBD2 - CATSAGTSAGEQYF TGTGCCACCTCAGCCGGGACTAGCGCCGGGGAGCAGTACTTC
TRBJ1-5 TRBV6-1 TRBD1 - CASSETGRRNQPQHF TGTGCCAGCAGTGAGACAGGGAGGCGCAATCAGCCCCAGCATTTT
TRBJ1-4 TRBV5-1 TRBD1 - CASRVGQSEKLFF TGCGCCAGCAGGGTGGGACAGTCGGAAAAACTGTTTTTT
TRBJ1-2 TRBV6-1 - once CASSLNLEGFYGYTF TGTGCCAGCAGTCTAAACCTGGAGGGGTTCTATGGCTACACCTTC
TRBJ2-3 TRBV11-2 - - CASSLDRDTQYF TGTGCCAGCAGCTTAGATCGAGATACGCAGTATTTT
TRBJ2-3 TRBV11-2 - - CASSLAGRTQYF TGTGCCAGCAGCTTAGCCGGGAGAACGCAGTATTTT
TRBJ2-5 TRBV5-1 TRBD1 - CASSLSAGTGQETQYF TGCGCCAGCAGCCTGTCGGCTGGGACAGGACAAGAGACCCAGTACTTC
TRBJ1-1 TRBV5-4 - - CASRFQGWAEAFF TGTGCCAGCAGATTCCAGGGGTGGGCTGAAGCTTTCTTT
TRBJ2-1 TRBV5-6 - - CASSLVGSGLDNEQFF TGTGCCAGCAGCTTGGTGGGTAGCGGTTTGGACAATGAGCAGTTCTTC
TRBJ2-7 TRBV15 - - CATSQVRDYEQYF TGTGCCACCTCCCAGGTCAGGGACTACGAGCAGTACTTC
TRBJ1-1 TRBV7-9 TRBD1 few CASSLQGAGTEAFF TGTGCCAGCAGCCTACAGGGGGCGGGCACTGAAGCTTTCTTT
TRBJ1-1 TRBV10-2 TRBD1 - CASSDAATGLNTEAFF TGCGCCAGCAGTGACGCAGCGACAGGGCTGAACACTGAAGCTTTCTTT
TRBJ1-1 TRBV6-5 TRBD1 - CASSYSGTGRAFF TGTGCCAGCAGTTACTCCGGGACAGGGAGGGCTTTCTTT
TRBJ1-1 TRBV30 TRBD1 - CAWSGQGGFSTEAFF TGTGCCTGGAGTGGACAGGGGGGATTTAGCACTGAAGCTTTCTTT
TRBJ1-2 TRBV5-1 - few CASSLNQGQNGYTF TGCGCCAGCAGCTTGAACCAGGGTCAAAACGGCTACACCTTC
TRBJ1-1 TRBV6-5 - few CASSYSIGGITEAFF TGTGCCAGCAGTTACTCGATCGGGGGGATCACTGAAGCTTTCTTT
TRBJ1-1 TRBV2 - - CASTIQGWDTEAFF TGTGCCAGCACTATCCAGGGATGGGACACTGAAGCTTTCTTT
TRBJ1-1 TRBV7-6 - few CASSLSAGAGEAFF TGTGCCAGCAGCTTATCAGCAGGGGCGGGTGAAGCTTTCTTT
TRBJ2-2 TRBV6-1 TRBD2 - CASSEGAGDSTGELFF TGTGCCAGCAGTGAAGGGGCGGGAGACTCCACCGGGGAGCTGTTTTTT
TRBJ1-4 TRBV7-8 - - CASSLGGSYGEKLFF TGTGCCAGCAGCTTAGGCGGGAGCTACGGAGAAAAACTGTTTTTT
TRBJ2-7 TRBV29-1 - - CNVEDYRAGEQYF TGCAACGTTGAAGACTACAGGGCCGGCGAGCAGTACTTC
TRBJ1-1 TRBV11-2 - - CASSSQGNTEAFF TGTGCCAGCAGCTCCCAGGGGAACACTGAAGCTTTCTTT
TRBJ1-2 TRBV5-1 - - CASSLAGNANYGYTF TGCGCCAGCAGCTTGGCCGGGAATGCAAACTATGGCTACACCTTC
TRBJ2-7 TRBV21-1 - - CASSPRFEQYF TGTGCCAGCAGCCCCCGGTTCGAGCAGTACTTC
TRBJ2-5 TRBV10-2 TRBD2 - CASSKTSGGPGGGTQYF TGCGCCAGCAGTAAGACTAGCGGGGGCCCTGGGGGCGGGACCCAGTACTTC
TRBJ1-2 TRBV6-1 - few CASRQGSGYTF TGTGCCAGCAGACAGGGTTCTGGCTACACCTTC
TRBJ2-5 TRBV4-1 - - CASSQDPAGLETQYF TGCGCCAGCAGCCAAGATCCTGCGGGGTTAGAGACCCAGTACTTC
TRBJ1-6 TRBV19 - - CASSVSNSPLHF TGTGCCAGTAGTGTCAGTAATTCACCCCTCCACTTT
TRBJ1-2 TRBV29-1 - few CSVEDRGKGNYGYTF TGCAGCGTTGAAGATCGGGGAAAAGGGAACTATGGCTACACCTTC
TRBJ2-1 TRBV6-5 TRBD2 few CASSYSILAGGREQFF TGTGCCAGCAGTTACTCGATACTAGCGGGGGGGCGCGAGCAGTTCTTC
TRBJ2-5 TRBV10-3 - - CAISESVRGQETQYF TGTGCCATCAGTGAGTCGGTGAGAGGCCAAGAGACCCAGTACTTC
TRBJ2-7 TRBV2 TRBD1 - CASSEGQPPSYEQYF TGTGCTAGCAGTGAGGGACAGCCGCCCTCCTACGAGCAGTACTTC
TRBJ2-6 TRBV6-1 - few CASSEGSSGANGLTF TGTGCCAGCAGTGAGGGAAGCTCTGGGGCCAACGGCCTGACTTTC
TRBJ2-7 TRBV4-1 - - CASSQDAGGEQYF TGCGCCAGCAGCCAAGATGCGGGCGGCGAGCAGTACTTC
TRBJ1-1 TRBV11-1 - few CASSLDSPNTEAFF TGTGCCAGCAGCTTGGACAGCCCGAACACTGAAGCTTTCTTT
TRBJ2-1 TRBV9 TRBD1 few CASSVGIGRTGRNEQFF TGTGCCAGCAGCGTAGGAATAGGAAGGACAGGGCGGAATGAGCAGTTCTTC
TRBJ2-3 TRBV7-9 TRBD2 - CASSSGEADTQYF TGTGCCAGCAGTAGCGGGGAGGCAGATACGCAGTATTTT
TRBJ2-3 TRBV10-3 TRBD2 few CAIAGASGSSSTDTQYF TGTGCCATCGCCGGGGCTAGCGGGAGTTCTAGCACAGATACGCAGTATTTT
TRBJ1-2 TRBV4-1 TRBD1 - CASSQRTGTGVNYGYTF TGCGCCAGCAGCCAGAGGACCGGGACAGGGGTTAACTATGGCTACACCTTC
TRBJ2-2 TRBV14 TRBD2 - CASSPPWGGAGELFF TGTGCCAGCAGCCCCCCGTGGGGGGGAGCCGGGGAGCTGTTTTTT
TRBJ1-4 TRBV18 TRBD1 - CASSPRQGNLGTNEKLFF TGTGCCAGCTCACCACGACAGGGGAATCTAGGTACGAATGAAAAACTGTTTTTT